The 30 T cell receptor beta chains in this list originate from one sample, sequenced in a study of tumor-infiltrating lymphocytes in primary liver carcinoma. Extraction also yielded germline DNA, while blood RNA was obtained from unsorted whole blood. Production of TCR beta cDNA used roughly 480 ng total RNA together with a constant-region primer. Library construction for TCR beta comprised three nested multiplex PCR rounds performed with slightly modified ARM-PCR. It was with TRBV1-TRBV30 forward primers and a C-beta reverse primer that the first two PCR rounds were run, at about 10 cycles each. TCRdb independently ran MiXCR on the multiplex PCR reads; one entry per CDR3 protein. This sample has fewer than 350,000 distinct CDR3 sequences; around 60% occur once, and the top ten carry about 6.1%. Sequences were obtained from peripheral blood. These receptors all come from a man aged 35-49 years with primary liver carcinoma and hepatitis B virus infection.

Of note for this clonotype: A much bigger clone sits one base away, suggesting this may be a read error. The V and J genes are TRBV10-3 and TRBJ2-7, with 7 bases aligning to TRBD1. Germline loops: CDR1 ENHRY, CDR2 SYGVKD. This CDR3 region has 14 residues. This CDR3 reads CAISVGGFGYGQYF. The CDR3 nucleotides are TGTGCCATCAGTGTAGGGGGCTTCGGCTACGGGCAGTACTTC.

Concerning this clonotype itself: The CDR3 ends on some other residue instead of the conserved phenylalanine or tryptophan, so this is likely a read error. The chain has TRBV12-3 or TRBV12-4 and TRBJ2-1, with 11 bases lining up with TRBD2. CDR3 length equals 18 residues. The J segment lost 5 bases and the V segment lost 7 bases, leaving 16 bases of the junction unmatched. The CDR3 region is CASKLAGVGDFADNEQFL. CDR3 in DNA: TGTGCCAGCAAACTAGCGGGAGTTGGGGACTTTGCGGACAATGAGCAGTTCCTC.

A note on this clonotype: One end of the junction varies from germline; a read error may be responsible. The genes are TRBV11-1 and TRBJ2-1; D possibly matches TRBD1 or TRBD2 (6 bases each). The CDR3 covers 15 residues. CDR1 and CDR2 from the germline V gene are SGHAT and FQDESV (reference sequence). DNA of the CDR3: TGTGCCGGCAGCTTCCGGGGGCGCTCATACAATGAGCAGCTCTTC. It translates to CAGSFRGRSYNEQLF. The full variable domain, its missing parts supplied by reference TRBV11-1 and TRBJ2-1, is EAEVAQSPRYKITEKSQAVAFWCDPISGHATLYWYRQILGQGPELLVQFQDESVVDDSQLPKDRFSAERLKGVDSTLKIQPAELGDSAMYLCAGSFRGRSYNEQLFGPGTRLTVL.

Many counts were recorded for this clonotype. This chain uses TRBV6-5 with TRBJ2-1; TRBD2 matches 7 bases. CDR3 size: 12 residues. Per the germline V gene, CDR1 is MNHEY and CDR2 is SVGAGI. J gave up 2 bases and V 8 bases, and 0 bases lay outside the gene matches. The CDR3 DNA reads TGTGCCAGCGGGGGGGCCTACAATGAGCAGTTCTTC. Amino acid sequence: CASGGAYNEQFF.

This clonotype was counted at least ten times. The chain is built from TRBV4-2 and TRBJ2-3; TRBD2 aligns across 12 bases. V lost 5 bases, J lost 4 bases, and 7 bases stayed unmatched. The CDR3 runs to 16 residues. The germline CDR1 and CDR2 sequences are LGHNA and YNFKEQ. CDR3 in DNA: TGTGCCAGCAGCTTAACTAGCGGGAGGAGCGCAGATACGCAGTATTTT. Translating gives CASSLTSGRSADTQYF.

At least ten counts were recorded for this clonotype. This chain connects TRBV12-3 or TRBV12-4 to TRBJ1-1; possibly TRBD1 for D (5 bases). There are 13 residues in the CDR3. V was shortened by 6 bases and J by 5 bases, with 13 bases between the two germline ends. The CDR3: CASSNEGLTEAFF. For the CDR3, the DNA is TGTGCCAGCAGCAACGAGGGGTTAACTGAAGCTTTCTTT.

This clonotype occurred once. This clone may be a read error of a much larger clone one base away. The J gene is TRBJ2-1, the V gene TRBV12-3 or TRBV12-4; D possibly matches TRBD1 or TRBD2 (5 bases each). The CDR3 runs 15 residues. With 6 bases removed from V and 5 bases from J, the gap between germline ends came to 17 bases. CDR3 loop: CASRLEPGSHNEQFF. As DNA, the CDR3 is TGTGCCAGCAGATTGGAACCAGGGAGTCACAATGAGCAGTTCTTC.

The chain is built from TRBV5-1 and TRBJ2-7; D not certain. This CDR3 is 14 amino acids long. CDR1 SGHRS and CDR2 YFSETQ come from the germline V gene. The V end lost 0 bases, the J end lost 1 base, and 8 bases lay between the germline ends. As DNA, the CDR3 is TGCGCCAGCAGCTTGGATCCACCTTCCTACGAGCAGTACTTC. Protein: CASSLDPPSYEQYF.

The chain uses TRBV28 and TRBJ2-2, with D tentatively TRBD1 (7 bases). Trimming stripped 8 bases from V and 1 base from J, with 11 bases between. The CDR3 loop spans 14 amino acids. Germline-derived CDR1 and CDR2 are MDHEN and SYDVKM. The CDR3 DNA is TGTGCCAGCTGCGGGACAGTGAACACCGGGGAGCTGTTTTTT. Encoded protein: CASCGTVNTGELFF.

The chain carries TRBV6-2 or TRBV6-3 and TRBJ1-5; D call uncertain. Trimming pared 2 bases from V and 1 base from J, leaving 6 bases between. The CDR3 is 14 amino acids. Germline lookup yields CDR1 MNHEY and CDR2 SVGEGT. CDR3 protein: CASSYPGSNQPQHF. Here the CDR3 DNA reads TGTGCCAGCAGTTACCCGGGGAGCAATCAGCCCCAGCATTTT.

Remarks on this clonotype: A much larger clone lies a single base off, so this may be a read error. The chain employs TRBV6-6 and TRBJ2-2, with unresolved D. The CDR3 totals 12 residues. Germline CDR1 is MNHNY and CDR2 is SVGAGI (reference sequence). The CDR3 DNA reads as TGTGCCGGCAGTTCCCCCACCGGGGAGCTGTTTTTT. This codes for CAGSSPTGELFF.

On this clonotype itself: Because it lacks the conserved phenylalanine or tryptophan at the end, this CDR3 is likely a read error. V is TRBV11-2 and J is TRBJ2-7; D is uncertain. The CDR3 length is 11 residues. Germline loops: CDR1 SGHAT, CDR2 FQNNGV. The CDR3 nucleotides read TGTGCAAGCAGTTCCAATTACGAGCAGTACCTC. It yields the protein CASSSNYEQYL.

The chain employs TRBV5-1 and TRBJ1-2; tentatively, D is TRBD1 (5 bases). Trimming pared 4 bases from V and 1 base from J, leaving 17 bases between. This CDR3 has 16 amino acids. CDR1 is SGHRS and CDR2 is YFSETQ in the germline V gene. The CDR3 nucleotides read TGCGCCAGCAGCCTGGTTCAGGGAGGGATTAACTATGGCTACACCTTC. Translation gives CASSLVQGGINYGYTF.

Turning to this clonotype: A much bigger clone sits one base away, suggesting this may be a read error. The chain recombines TRBV10-3 with TRBJ2-1, with D uncertain. With the DNA end fitting TRBJ2-5 better, the J assignment may be wrong. CDR3 size: 11 residues. Germline V gene sequence: CDR1 ENHRY, CDR2 SYGVKD. CDR3 sequence reads: CATSHEETQYF. The CDR3 DNA reads as TGTGCCACCAGCCACGAAGAGACCCAGTACTTC.

The table lists this clonotype with a count of one. One junction end disagrees with the germline gene, perhaps due to a read error. The chain is built from TRBV11-2 and TRBJ2-4; TRBD2 might be the D (5 bases). Germline CDR1 is SGHAT and CDR2 is FQNNGV. The CDR3 has 17 residues. The CDR3 DNA reads TGTGCCAGTAGCGATCGGGCAGGCCCCCTAGCCAAAAACATTCAGTATTTC. The encoded protein is CASSDRAGPLAKNIQYF.

The chain is built from TRBV21-1 and TRBJ2-1; the table calls TRBD2, which could not be checked here. TRBV21-1 is marked as a pseudogene. The CDR3 contains 13 residues. The CDR3 nucleotides are TGTGCCAGCATACTAGCGGGAGTCCTTGAGCAGTTCTTC. The encoded protein is CASILAGVLEQFF.

This clonotype has ten or more counts. The CDR3 DNA follows: TGCGCCAGCAGTGAGTTGGCTGACCTCAGGGCCGGGGAGCTGTTTTTT. Its protein is CASSELADLRAGELFF. This chain joins TRBV10-1 and TRBJ2-2; TRBD1 might be the D (5 bases). The CDR3 has 16 amino acids. Germline lookup yields CDR1 WNHNN and CDR2 SYGVQD (reference sequence). Trimming took 1 base from V and 6 from J, leaving 15 bases between them.

Of note for this clonotype: Germline is not matched at one junction end, which may reflect a read error. The genes are TRBV11-2 and TRBJ2-3; 9 positions match TRBD2. In germline, CDR1 is SGHAT, CDR2 FQNNGV. The CDR3 length is 16 residues. CDR3 loop: CVSSLGAGGPWDTQYF. The CDR3 bases are TGTGTCAGCAGCTTAGGGGCGGGAGGGCCATGGGATACACAGTATTTT.

Regarding this clonotype: The junction differs from germline at one of its ends, possibly a read error. Here the CDR3 DNA reads TGCGCCAGCAGTTACGGTGCTCGGGCTGAAGCTTCCTTT. This translates into CASSYGARAEASF. The V and J genes are TRBV10-2 and TRBJ1-1; D uncertain. This CDR3 region has 13 residues. Germline V CDR1 and CDR2: WSHSY, SAAADI.

The chain has TRBV6-5 and TRBJ2-2; tentative D call: TRBD2 (6 bases). The CDR3 has 20 residues. Germline V gives CDR1 MNHEY, CDR2 SVGAGI. The ends were cut back, 6 bases at V and 0 bases at J, with 26 bases in the middle. The CDR3 reads CASRKLVSDWRGSNTGELFF. CDR3 bases: TGTGCCAGCAGGAAACTAGTGTCCGATTGGAGGGGTTCGAACACCGGGGAGCTGTTTTTT.

Only a few counts were recorded for this clonotype. The genes are TRBV1 and TRBJ2-3. TRBV1 is noted as a pseudogene. This CDR3 spans 14 amino acids. In DNA form, the CDR3 reads TGCACCAGCAGCTTTCTTCGTCAACCAGATACGCAGTATTTT. Residues: CTSSFLRQPDTQYF.

This clonotype was observed a handful of times. A read error may be the cause here, since a much bigger clone is one base away. This chain connects TRBV5-4 to TRBJ2-3; tentatively, D is TRBD1 or TRBD2 (5 bases each). In germline, CDR1 is SGHNT, CDR2 YYREEE (reference sequence). The CDR3 is made up of 15 amino acids. CDR3 nucleotide sequence: TGCGCCAGCAGCCAAGGTTGGGGGTCCACAGATACGCAGTATTTT. Protein: CASSQGWGSTDTQYF.

The table lists this clonotype with a count of one. The chain has TRBV4-2 and TRBJ1-5, with D maybe TRBD1 (5 bases). Trimming removed 0 bases from V and 13 bases from J, with 22 bases in between. Germline V gene sequence: CDR1 LGHNA, CDR2 YNFKEQ. This CDR3 contains 16 residues. CDR3 sequence (DNA): TGTGCCAGCAGCCAAGATTATGGCAGGGCGGGTCAGCTACAGCATTTT. Translating it yields CASSQDYGRAGQLQHF.

The V and J genes are TRBV11-2 and TRBJ2-7; 7 nucleotides match TRBD2. Germline V gene data show CDR1 as SGHAT and CDR2 as FQNNGV. With V trimmed by 3 bases and J by 3 bases, 5 bases remained unmatched. CDR3 length: 14 residues. The CDR3 loop reads CASSFEGGDYEQYF. The CDR3 nucleotides read TGTGCCAGCAGCTTTGAGGGAGGGGACTACGAGCAGTACTTC.

Only a few counts were recorded for this clonotype. In DNA form, the CDR3 reads TGTGCCAGCCATAAGCCGGGACTAGCACGTGCCGGGGAGCTGTTTTTT. Residues: CASHKPGLARAGELFF. The chain is built from TRBV6-2 or TRBV6-3 and TRBJ2-2, with TRBD2 matching over 9 bases. The CDR3 spans 16 residues. Trimming cost V 8 bases and J 6 bases; bases outside gene matches: 13. Germline CDR1 MNHEY, CDR2 SVGEGT.

This chain links TRBV11-3 with TRBJ2-3; no definite D call. V shed 8 bases and J shed 4 bases, with 10 bases lying between them. CDR3 length: 12 residues. Looked up from germline, CDR1 is SGHNT and CDR2 is YENEEA. Written as DNA, the CDR3 is TGTGCCAGCCTTCCTGGGGCAGATACGCAGTATTTT. Residues: CASLPGADTQYF.

As for this clonotype: Relative to the germline gene, one junction end is altered; a read error may explain this. This chain links TRBV11-2 with TRBJ2-5; 7 positions agree with TRBD1. Germline CDR1 is SGHAT and CDR2 is FQNNGV. The CDR3 runs 15 residues. The CDR3 region is CASSLVGQSQETQYF. CDR3 nucleotide sequence: TGTGCCAGCAGCTTAGTGGGACAGTCCCAAGAGACTCAGTACTTC.

This rearrangement joins TRBV30 to TRBJ2-1; 9 bases are a match to TRBD2. With V trimmed by 2 bases and J by 0 bases, 8 bases remained unmatched. CDR1 and CDR2 (germline): GTSNPN, SVGIG (reference sequence). The CDR3 has 17 residues. CDR3 coding DNA: TGTGCCTGGAGTCTAGCGGGACGTATAAGCTCCTACAATGAGCAGTTCTTC. Translation: CAWSLAGRISSYNEQFF.

The J gene is TRBJ1-4, the V gene TRBV5-1; D uncertain. The V end was cut by 0 bases, the J end by 6 bases, with 15 bases between. This CDR3 has 16 amino acids. Germline-derived CDR1 and CDR2 are SGHRS and YFSETQ. The CDR3 loop is CASSLAGSTGYEKLFF. Written as DNA, the CDR3 is TGCGCCAGCAGCTTGGCTGGATCCACGGGTTATGAAAAACTGTTTTTT.

Notes on this clonotype: This could be a read error, since a much larger clone is one nucleotide away. V and J are TRBV4-3 and TRBJ2-6; D is possibly TRBD1 or TRBD2 (6 bases each). The V gene's germline CDR1 is LGHNA and CDR2 YSLEER. V lost 7 bases, J lost 0 bases, and 19 bases lay in between. There are 18 residues in the CDR3. The chain's CDR3 is CASNRDRRENSGANVLTF. DNA for the CDR3: TGCGCCAGCAACCGCGACAGGAGGGAAAACTCTGGGGCCAACGTCCTGACTTTC.